These T cell receptor beta chains were read from a single sample in a study of T cell responses to AZD1222 COVID-19 vaccine. This table comes from immunoSEQ multiplex PCR, and its TCRdb copy is limited to in-frame clones, with some not included. The table lists tens of thousands of clones, roughly nine tenths of them singletons. Sequences were derived from peripheral blood, sampled 28 days after the second AZD1222 dose. All receptors come from an adult who received the AZD1222 COVID-19 vaccine. Each CDR3 is given with its conserved first and last residue. The order of the fields is J gene, D gene, clone size, V gene, CDR3 DNA, CDR3 protein. A D gene is named only where the DNA matches it firmly. Not all rows give a size; the values are once, few, many and, for expanded clones, a class.

J: TRBJ1-2; D: .; size: .; V: TRBV27; DNA: TGTGCCAGCAGGCTCACCCTCCTTAGCTATGGCTACACCTTC; CDR3: CASRLTLLSYGYTF
J: TRBJ2-7; D: .; size: .; V: TRBV27; DNA: TGTGCCAGCAGTTCGGGAAGCTCCTACGAGCAGTACTTC; CDR3: CASSSGSSYEQYF
J: TRBJ2-5; D: .; size: .; V: TRBV6-1; DNA: TGTGCCAGCAGTGAAGGGCAGAGAGAGACCCAGTACTTC; CDR3: CASSEGQRETQYF
J: TRBJ2-7; D: TRBD2; size: .; V: TRBV7-8; DNA: TGTGCCAGCAGCTTAGTTGGGGCGCGGGGGGGGCTCTACGAGCAGTACTTC; CDR3: CASSLVGARGGLYEQYF
J: TRBJ2-4; D: .; size: .; V: TRBV13; DNA: TGTGCCAGCAGCTTGTCCACAATCGGTTTAGCCAAAAACATTCAGTACTTC; CDR3: CASSLSTIGLAKNIQYF
J: TRBJ2-1; D: TRBD1; size: .; V: TRBV11-2; DNA: TGTGCCAGCAGCTTAGCGACAGGGGACCCCTACAATGAGCAGTTCTTC; CDR3: CASSLATGDPYNEQFF
J: TRBJ1-2; D: .; size: .; V: TRBV29-1; DNA: TGCAGCGTTGGAGGGCCGGCGGACTATGGCTACACCTTC; CDR3: CSVGGPADYGYTF
J: TRBJ2-2; D: .; size: .; V: TRBV12-3/TRBV12-4; DNA: TGTGCCAGCAGTTTAGCCCCAGCCGGGGAGCTGTTTTTT; CDR3: CASSLAPAGELFF
J: TRBJ2-1; D: .; size: .; V: TRBV7-9; DNA: TGTGCCAGCAGCTCGTTCATCCCCTACAATGAGCAGTTCTTC; CDR3: CASSSFIPYNEQFF
J: TRBJ1-2; D: .; size: .; V: TRBV10-3; DNA: TGTGCCATCAGTGAGCCCCGATTTGGTGGCTACACCTTC; CDR3: CAISEPRFGGYTF
J: TRBJ1-1; D: .; size: .; V: TRBV29-1; DNA: TGCAGCGTTGATGGTGGCTGGGGCATGAACACTGAAGCTTTCTTT; CDR3: CSVDGGWGMNTEAFF
J: TRBJ1-1; D: .; size: few; V: TRBV7-2; DNA: TGTGCCAGCAGCTCACAGCAGAACACTGAAGCTTTCTTT; CDR3: CASSSQQNTEAFF
J: TRBJ2-3; D: TRBD2; size: .; V: TRBV5-4; DNA: TGTGCCAGCAGCTTGTCTCCCAGCGGGAAGGATACGCAGTATTTT; CDR3: CASSLSPSGKDTQYF
J: TRBJ1-1; D: TRBD1; size: .; V: TRBV5-1; DNA: TGCGCCAGCAGCTTGAATGGGACAGGGATCATGAACACTGAAGCTTTCTTT; CDR3: CASSLNGTGIMNTEAFF
J: TRBJ2-3; D: .; size: once; V: TRBV7-6; DNA: TGTGCCAGCAGCTTGGAGGCGAGGGCCGCAGATACGCAGTATTTT; CDR3: CASSLEARAADTQYF
J: TRBJ1-2; D: TRBD1; size: .; V: TRBV2; DNA: TGTGCCAGCAGAAGATCGACAGGGTTATATGGCTACACCTTC; CDR3: CASRRSTGLYGYTF
J: TRBJ1-5; D: TRBD1; size: few; V: TRBV2; DNA: TGTGCCAGCAGCGGAGACAGGGCGAGCAATCAGCCCCAGCATTTT; CDR3: CASSGDRASNQPQHF
J: TRBJ2-7; D: .; size: few; V: TRBV29-1; DNA: TGCAGCGTTGAAATAAGGACAGCAAACTACGAGCAGTACTTC; CDR3: CSVEIRTANYEQYF
J: TRBJ1-4; D: TRBD1; size: .; V: TRBV19; DNA: TGTGCCAGTAGTATCGGGGCCGGGACAGGGTTTGGGGAAAAACTGTTTTTT; CDR3: CASSIGAGTGFGEKLFF
J: TRBJ1-1; D: .; size: .; V: TRBV6-5; DNA: TGTGCCAGCAGTTACTTGGGGTCAGCTATGAACACTGAAGCTTTCTTT; CDR3: CASSYLGSAMNTEAFF
J: TRBJ1-2; D: .; size: .; V: TRBV4-3; DNA: TGCGCCAGCAGCCAAGATTGGGCCGTAATGAGCTACACCTTC; CDR3: CASSQDWAVMSYTF
J: TRBJ1-4; D: .; size: .; V: TRBV30; DNA: TGTGCCTGGAGCGGGACAATTAATGAAAAACTGTTTTTT; CDR3: CAWSGTINEKLFF
J: TRBJ2-3; D: .; size: few; V: TRBV30; DNA: TGTGCCTGGACAGGGGCTGTCACAGATACGCAGTATTTT; CDR3: CAWTGAVTDTQYF
J: TRBJ2-7; D: .; size: once; V: TRBV29-1; DNA: TGCAGCGGAGGGGTCTCCTTCTACGAGCAGTACTTC; CDR3: CSGGVSFYEQYF
J: TRBJ1-1; D: TRBD1; size: .; V: TRBV27; DNA: TGTGCCAGCAGTTTCCGCGGGGGACAGGGAGGCATGAACACTGAAGCTTTCTTT; CDR3: CASSFRGGQGGMNTEAFF
J: TRBJ2-4; D: .; size: .; V: TRBV12-3/TRBV12-4; DNA: TGTGCCAGCGGATTAAACATTCAGTACTTC; CDR3: CASGLNIQYF
J: TRBJ1-2; D: .; size: .; V: TRBV5-1; DNA: TGCGCCAGCAGCACCGGACACGGCGATGGCTACACCTTC; CDR3: CASSTGHGDGYTF
J: TRBJ2-1; D: TRBD1; size: .; V: TRBV5-1; DNA: TGCGCCAGCAGCCCGGGACAGATATCAAATGAGCAGTTCTTC; CDR3: CASSPGQISNEQFF
J: TRBJ2-1; D: .; size: .; V: TRBV3-1/TRBV3-2; DNA: TGTGCCAGCAGCCCTAACAACGGCCTTGAGCAGTTCTTC; CDR3: CASSPNNGLEQFF
J: TRBJ2-2; D: .; size: .; V: TRBV5-6; DNA: TGTGCCAGCAGCCCCGGGACTTGGCGCACCGGGGAGCTGTTTTTT; CDR3: CASSPGTWRTGELFF
J: TRBJ2-1; D: .; size: .; V: TRBV11-3; DNA: TGTGCCAGCAGCCCCCAACTAGCTGGTGAGCAGTTCTTC; CDR3: CASSPQLAGEQFF
J: TRBJ1-5; D: .; size: .; V: TRBV5-1; DNA: TGCGCCAGCAGCTTAGACGGTAGCAATCAGCCCCAGCATTTT; CDR3: CASSLDGSNQPQHF
J: TRBJ1-3; D: .; size: .; V: TRBV7-2; DNA: TGTGCCAGCAGCTTAGTTGGAGCCTCTGGAAACACCATATATTTT; CDR3: CASSLVGASGNTIYF
J: TRBJ2-1; D: TRBD2; size: .; V: TRBV5-1; DNA: TGCGCCAGCAGCCCCGGGACTAGCGGGAGAAACCCGTTATACAATGAGCAGTTCTTC; CDR3: CASSPGTSGRNPLYNEQFF
J: TRBJ1-1; D: .; size: once; V: TRBV19; DNA: TGTGCCAGTAGATTCGGGACGAACACTGAAGCTTTCTTT; CDR3: CASRFGTNTEAFF
J: TRBJ1-1; D: .; size: .; V: TRBV19; DNA: TGTGCCAGTGGCCAGTTAGGGGCTTTCTTT; CDR3: CASGQLGAFF
J: TRBJ1-5; D: .; size: once; V: TRBV30; DNA: TGTGCCTGGAGTGTAACAAACAATCAGCCCCAGCATTTT; CDR3: CAWSVTNNQPQHF
J: TRBJ2-3; D: TRBD2; size: .; V: TRBV20-1; DNA: TGCAGTGCTAGTACTAGCGGATTCACAGATACGCAGTATTTT; CDR3: CSASTSGFTDTQYF
J: TRBJ1-1; D: .; size: .; V: TRBV29-1; DNA: TGCAGCGTTGACAACCTTAACACTGAAGCTTTCTTT; CDR3: CSVDNLNTEAFF
J: TRBJ1-5; D: .; size: .; V: TRBV29-1; DNA: TGCAGCGTTGAAGGGGGGATGGGAACAAATAGCAATCAGCCCCAGCATTTT; CDR3: CSVEGGMGTNSNQPQHF
J: TRBJ1-3; D: .; size: .; V: TRBV6-6; DNA: TGTGCCAGCAGTTACAACTCTGGCCGAAACACCATATATTTT; CDR3: CASSYNSGRNTIYF
J: TRBJ2-3; D: TRBD1; size: .; V: TRBV6-5; DNA: TGTGCCAGTCGGATCCCGGGACAGGGTTGGGATACGCAGTATTTT; CDR3: CASRIPGQGWDTQYF
J: TRBJ2-7; D: .; size: .; V: TRBV28; DNA: TGTGCCAGCAGTCGGGGAACCCCCCTCTACGAGCAGTACTTC; CDR3: CASSRGTPLYEQYF
J: TRBJ2-2; D: .; size: .; V: TRBV6-5; DNA: TGTGCCAGCAGTTACTCGGGCCCCGGGGAGCTGTTTTTT; CDR3: CASSYSGPGELFF